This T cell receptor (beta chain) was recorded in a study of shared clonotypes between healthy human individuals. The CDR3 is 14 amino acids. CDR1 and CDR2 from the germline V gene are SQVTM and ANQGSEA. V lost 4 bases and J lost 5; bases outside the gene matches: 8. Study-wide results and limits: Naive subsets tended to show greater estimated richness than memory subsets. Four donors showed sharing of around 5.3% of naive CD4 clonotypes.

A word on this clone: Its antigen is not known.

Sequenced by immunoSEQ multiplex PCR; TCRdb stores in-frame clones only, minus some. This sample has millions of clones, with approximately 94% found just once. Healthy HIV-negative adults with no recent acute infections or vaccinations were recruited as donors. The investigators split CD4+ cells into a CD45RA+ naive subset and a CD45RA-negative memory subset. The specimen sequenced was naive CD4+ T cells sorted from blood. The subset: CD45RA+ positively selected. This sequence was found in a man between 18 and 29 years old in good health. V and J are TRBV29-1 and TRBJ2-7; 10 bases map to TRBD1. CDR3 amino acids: CSVVGTGVVDEQYF. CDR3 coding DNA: TGCAGCGTTGTTGGGACAGGGGTCGTGGACGAGCAGTACTTC.